Below, 12 T cell receptor beta chains from the same sample are listed, as sequenced in a study of blood T cell repertoires in COVID-19. Libraries were prepared by immunoSEQ multiplex PCR; TCRdb keeps only in-frame clonotypes and omits some of them. The table records 350,000 to 400,000 clones, about nine tenths of them present only once. Specimen: PBMCs or T cells enriched from blood (not recorded which). The receptor source for this set is a woman in her thirties or forties who had been exposed to COVID-19.

The chain combines TRBV3-1 (or the pseudogene TRBV3-2) with TRBJ1-2, with 8 bases that match TRBD1. The CDR3 totals 15 residues. V was clipped by 0 bases and J by 3 bases; unmatched bases: 3. CDR1 LGHDT and CDR2 YNNKEL come from the germline V gene (reference sequence). This CDR3 is CASSQESTGDYGYTF. The CDR3 DNA sequence: TGTGCCAGCAGCCAAGAATCGACAGGGGACTATGGCTACACCTTC.

This clone has only a few counts. V usage is TRBV20-1 and J usage is TRBJ1-2; no clear D. Germline-derived CDR1 and CDR2 are DFQATT and SNEGSKA (reference sequence). V shed 3 bases and J shed 6 bases, with 17 bases lying between them. This CDR3 has 14 residues. The CDR3 DNA reads TGCAGTGCTAGTGGCCACTCTCCAAAAAATGGCTACACCTTC. This gives the protein CSASGHSPKNGYTF.

The chain recombines TRBV19 with TRBJ2-5; 16 nucleotides agree with TRBD2. Looked up from germline, CDR1 is LNHDA and CDR2 is SQIVND (reference sequence). V shed 5 bases, J shed 4 bases, and the junction held 16 bases outside the gene matches. This CDR3 contains 20 residues. The CDR3 loop reads CASSAGGPGLAGGPRETQYF. Here the CDR3 DNA reads TGTGCCAGTAGTGCCGGGGGTCCGGGACTAGCGGGAGGGCCACGAGAGACCCAGTACTTC.

This chain links TRBV15 with TRBJ2-3, with 9 nucleotides matching TRBD1. V lost 5 bases to trimming and J lost 4 bases; unmatched junction nucleotides: 7. The germline V gene encodes CDR1 LNHNV and CDR2 YYDKDF (reference sequence). The CDR3 sequence is 15 residues long. CDR3 amino acids: CATSPTGGWADTQYF. CDR3 sequence (DNA): TGTGCCACCAGCCCGACAGGGGGTTGGGCAGATACGCAGTATTTT.

This chain uses TRBV6-5 with TRBJ1-6; 8 bases map to TRBD1. Germline CDR1 reads MNHEY; CDR2 reads SVGAGI. With V trimmed by 8 bases and J by 7 bases, 10 bases remained unmatched. The length of the CDR3 is 15 residues. The CDR3 sequence is CASQTIGQGNSPLHF. The CDR3 DNA reads TGTGCCAGCCAAACAATTGGACAGGGAAATTCACCCCTCCACTTT.

The V gene is TRBV5-1, the J gene TRBJ1-1; possible D gene TRBD1, 6 bases. The CDR3 contains 15 residues. Per germline, CDR1 SGHRS and CDR2 YFSETQ. Trimming took off 0 bases at V and 2 bases at J, with 11 bases between the two ends. CDR3: CASSLGSGGNTEAFF. DNA for the CDR3: TGCGCCAGCAGCTTGGGGTCGGGGGGCAACACTGAAGCTTTCTTT.

A few counts support this clone. The chain carries TRBV11-2 and TRBJ2-7; 11 bases match TRBD2. J lost 2 bases, V lost 3 bases, and 6 bases had no gene match. Germline lookup yields CDR1 SGHAT and CDR2 FQNNGV. The CDR3 spans 16 residues. Here the CDR3 reads CASSLQLAGAPYEQYF. As DNA, the CDR3 is TGTGCCAGCAGCTTGCAACTAGCGGGGGCCCCCTACGAGCAGTACTTC.

The CDR3 loop is CASSPPGLASETQYF. CDR3 bases: TGTGCCAGCAGTCCCCCGGGACTAGCATCAGAGACCCAGTACTTC. The chain joins TRBV25-1 to TRBJ2-5; 9 bases line up with TRBD2. The CDR3 loop spans 15 amino acids. J was trimmed by 4 bases and V by 5 bases; bases with no gene match: 8. The germline V gene has CDR1 MGHDK and CDR2 SYGVNS.

In its sample, this clone was seen a few times. V is TRBV2 and J is TRBJ2-7; TRBD1 is a possible D gene (6 bases). This CDR3 contains 16 residues. The V end lost 5 bases, the J end lost 3 bases, and 20 bases lay between the germline ends. CDR1 is SNHLY and CDR2 is FYNNEI in the germline V gene. The DNA for the CDR3 is TGTGCCAGCAGTTCTCCGACAGGTCTCATTTACTACGAGCAGTACTTC. It translates to CASSSPTGLIYYEQYF.

V gene TRBV6-5 combines with J gene TRBJ2-7, with D possibly TRBD1 on 6 matching bases. Looked up from germline, CDR1 is MNHEY and CDR2 is SVGAGI. The CDR3 is made up of 14 amino acids. With 8 bases removed from V and 2 bases from J, the gap between germline ends came to 16 bases. CDR3 coding DNA: TGTGCCAGCGGATTTAAACAGGGCCCCTACGAGCAGTACTTC. It encodes CASGFKQGPYEQYF.

This clone occurred a few times. V gene TRBV19 combines with J gene TRBJ1-2; 9 bases line up with TRBD1. V gave up 9 bases and J gave up 2 bases; unmatched junction bases: 7. CDR3 size: 14 residues. Per germline, CDR1 LNHDA and CDR2 SQIVND (reference sequence). CDR3: CASANRGRNYGYTF. The CDR3, as DNA: TGTGCCAGCGCGAACAGGGGGCGAAACTATGGCTACACCTTC.

The rearrangement links TRBV5-1 to TRBJ1-6; unclear D gene. V shed 0 bases and J shed 0 bases, with 10 bases lying between them. CDR1 is SGHRS, CDR2 YFSETQ, per germline. The CDR3 length is 17 residues. The CDR3 here is CASSLVSLSSYNSPLHF. CDR3 nucleotide sequence: TGCGCCAGCAGCTTGGTGTCCCTTAGCTCCTATAATTCACCCCTCCACTTT.